This T cell receptor beta chain was sequenced in a study of blood T cell repertoires in COVID-19. About the study: T cells, B-cell-depleted T cells, or PBMCs supplied cDNA or gDNA.

Here immunoSEQ multiplex PCR was the method, and the copy in TCRdb shows in-frame clones only, minus some. The sample contains about 33,000 clones, 88% of which appear only once. The CDR3 extends over 13 amino acids. V lost 1 base to trimming and J lost 2 bases, with 6 bases between them. CDR1 LGHNA and CDR2 YSLEER come from the germline V gene. The receptor was derived from a human donor in a cohort sampled during active COVID-19. The sequencing input was peripheral blood. This chain uses TRBV4-3 with TRBJ2-7, with D unresolved. Written as DNA, the CDR3 is TGCGCCAGCAGCCAAGCCTATGCCTACGAGCAGTACTTC. Amino acids: CASSQAYAYEQYF.